Listed below are T cell receptor beta chains from one sample, sequenced in a study of human T cells and chemical hapten exposure. TCRdb reprocessed the RACE reads with MiXCR, giving one entry per CDR3 protein. The sample consists of a few hundred thousand distinct CDR3 sequences, around 6% of them appearing once. Sample: whole blood, taken in connection with sensitization to the hapten diphenylcyclopropenone (DPC). The receptor source for this set is a woman between 18 and 30 years old with alopecia areata. Some clones in this sample may be carry-over from other donors' samples. The conserved cysteine and the conserved F or W are not part of the CDR3 here.

v_call	cdr3_aa
TRBV7-8	ASSLARGDQPQH
TRBV12-3/TRBV12-4	ASSLSSPNTEAF
TRBV10-3	AISEGYTGEEAF
TRBV6-2/TRBV6-3	ASSYRGRNPEPQH
TRBV21-1	ASSNKNEDRHPDTQY
TRBV10-3	AISERLAGIDGELF
TRBV25-1	ASARGGLAANEKLF
TRBV4-3	ASSQVHSAQGATKQETQY
TRBV6-5	ASSYTVAEEAF
TRBV10-3	AISGGQGDRQPQH
TRBV14	ASSPEAGTANEKLF
TRBV7-2	ASSFDRSYGYT
TRBV27	ASSLAGGRNSNQPQH
TRBV5-1	ASAQGAWETQY
TRBV20-1	SALPLGDNQETQY
TRBV7-2	ASSEGHYSNQPQH
TRBV10-3	AITGDRLLSGANVLT
TRBV11-2	ASSINIKDGELF
TRBV6-5	ASSYKSGTSGGRGTDTQY
TRBV11-2	ASSLGSWDSSTTNEKLF
TRBV20-1	SAGPGDIQREQY
TRBV28	ASSLIGNEQY
TRBV19	ASSWTDRDGQPQH
TRBV6-2/TRBV6-3	ASSYGWSGELF
TRBV11-2	ASSLGVPAEAF
TRBV9	ASSVSVTDTQY
TRBV7-6	ASSPGGGSYEQY
TRBV6-5	ASRRNRAGYGYT
TRBV7-9	ASSFLGQANTEAF
TRBV5-6	ASSLVPTNTEAF
TRBV18	ASSPGENQPQH
TRBV5-4	ASSGGSSYGYT
TRBV11-2	ASSLAGTSGTDTQY
TRBV5-1	ASSLMSNQPQH
TRBV20-1	SASDRHGYT
TRBV28	ASSGTTSSSYNEQF
TRBV2	ASSAEGLTEAF
TRBV5-4	ASSLALGSGALTYEQY
TRBV7-6	ASSLEGGSGGLDTQY
TRBV7-2	ASSLWVTDRGEQY
TRBV5-1	ASSLERGAREQY
TRBV20-1	SARVAGTNTGELF
TRBV3-1	ASSQDPDTSNQPQH
TRBV18	ASSPNRDYYNEQF